The T cell receptor beta chain described here comes from a study of post-analysis software for immune sequencing data. Study-level background: Patients with relapsing-remitting, secondary progressive and progressive-relapsing multiple sclerosis courses were all represented.

This clonotype was seen ten or more times. Incorporated into the TCR beta cDNA libraries were unique molecular identifiers, which served to reduce PCR and sequencing biases. Researchers reported around 510,000 cDNA molecules coming from approximately 0.91 to 9.4 million T cells. TCRdb analysed the PCR reads with MiXCR anew, one entry per CDR3 protein. The repertoire holds around 260,000 distinct CDR3 sequences, approximately 34% seen once, with more than 4% in the top ten. The source is a girl aged 10-17 years with multiple sclerosis. Sequencing was carried out using blood.

CDR3 protein: CASSLEIGASYEQYF. Here the CDR3 DNA reads TGTGCCAGCAGCTTAGAAATCGGGGCCTCCTACGAGCAGTACTTC. V is TRBV11-2 and J is TRBJ2-7; D tentatively reads TRBD1 or TRBD2 (5 bases each). Germline values: CDR1 SGHAT, CDR2 FQNNGV. V was cut by 0 bases and J by 0 bases, with 9 bases left in between. The CDR3 is 15 amino acids.